The clone carrying this T cell receptor (beta chain) was counted a few times. This CDR3 comprises 13 residues. Germline V gene sequence: CDR1 MGHRA, CDR2 YSYEKL. Unmatched junction bases numbered 1, after V lost 6 bases and J lost 3 bases. The sample is drawn from a study of blood T cell repertoires in COVID-19. The data were produced by immunoSEQ multiplex PCR, yet TCRdb's version contains in-frame clones alone and is incomplete. The sample has under 70,000 clones; 75% to 95% are singletons. The sample consisted of peripheral blood. This sequence joins TRBV4-1 and TRBJ2-3, with 9 bases lining up with TRBD2. The sequence was obtained from a man at least 80 years old with acute or convalescent COVID-19. The CDR3 protein is CASRREGTDTQYF. The CDR3 nucleotides are TGCGCCAGCAGGCGGGAGGGGACAGATACGCAGTATTTT.